The 9 T cell receptor beta chains below come from one sample, sequenced in a study of early T cells in non-severe SARS-CoV-2 infection. TCRdb recomputed calls from the 5' RACE reads with MiXCR, one row per CDR3 protein. The sample carries about 94,000 distinct CDR3 sequences, over 10% recorded once. Sequences were obtained from whole blood. These receptor sequences come from an adult who was a healthcare worker with PCR-confirmed SARS-CoV-2 infection or an uninfected control (not recorded which).

The chain couples TRBV7-2 to TRBJ2-7, with 8 nucleotides matching TRBD1. Looked up from germline, CDR1 is SGHTA and CDR2 is FQGNSA. CDR3 length: 14 residues. With V trimmed by 1 base and J by 4 bases, 3 bases remained unmatched. CDR3 protein: CASSLDRQGYEQYF. DNA for the CDR3: TGTGCCAGCAGCTTAGATCGACAGGGGTACGAGCAGTACTTC.

As concerns this clonotype: The junction and the germline gene differ at one end; a read error may be behind it. The CDR3 loop reads CSARGGGSYNEQFF. The CDR3 coding sequence is TGCAGTGCGAGAGGAGGTGGCAGCTACAATGAGCAGTTCTTC. The V gene is TRBV20-1, the J gene TRBJ2-1; a possible D gene is TRBD2 (5 bases). The germline CDR1 and CDR2 sequences are DFQATT and SNEGSKA (reference sequence). This CDR3 comprises 14 residues.

This clonotype has ten or more counts. V and J are TRBV29-1 and TRBJ2-2; TRBD1 might be the D (5 bases). V lost 4 bases and J lost 4, with 7 bases in between. Germline V lookup: CDR1 SQVTM, CDR2 ANQGSEA. This CDR3 is 12 amino acids long. In DNA, the CDR3 is TGCAGCGTTGCCCAGGGCACCGGGGAGCTGTTTTTT. Translation: CSVAQGTGELFF.

V usage is TRBV28 and J usage is TRBJ1-5; a possible D gene is TRBD1 (6 bases). V lost 1 base to trimming and J lost 1 base, with 17 bases between them. This CDR3 comprises 18 residues. The V gene's germline CDR1 is MDHEN and CDR2 SYDVKM. As DNA, the CDR3 is TGTGCCAGCAGTTTATTCGGGGGGCGCTTTGTAAGCAATCAGCCCCAGCATTTT. Protein sequence: CASSLFGGRFVSNQPQHF.

This clonotype was detected only a few times. The rearrangement links TRBV20-1 to TRBJ1-6; maybe TRBD1 (5 bases). Trimming shortened V by 3 bases and J by 7 bases, and 13 bases separated the two germline ends. The CDR3 is 14 residues long. Germline values: CDR1 DFQATT, CDR2 SNEGSKA (reference sequence). Written as DNA, the CDR3 is TGCAGTGCTAGGCCTACGGGACTGAATTCACCCCTCCACTTT. It translates to CSARPTGLNSPLHF.

This rearrangement joins TRBV11-2 to TRBJ2-3; 9 bases fit TRBD2. The CDR3 length is 16 residues. The V segment lost 2 bases and the J segment 0 bases; nucleotides outside the gene matches: 3. Germline V gene data show CDR1 as SGHAT and CDR2 as FQNNGV. In DNA, the CDR3 is TGTGCCAGCAGCTTAAGCGGGGGGCCAAGCACAGATACGCAGTATTTT. Protein: CASSLSGGPSTDTQYF.

This clonotype was detected ten times or more. This chain joins TRBV2 and TRBJ1-5; D is undetermined. This CDR3 has 13 amino acids. The germline V gene has CDR1 SNHLY and CDR2 FYNNEI. The V gene lost 5 bases and the J gene lost 7 bases, with 12 bases spanning the gap. Here the CDR3 reads CASSRPGYQPQHF. The CDR3 DNA sequence: TGTGCCAGCAGTCGGCCAGGCTACCAGCCCCAGCATTTT.

This clonotype has more than one count but fewer than ten. J is TRBJ2-5 and V is TRBV20-1; 10 nucleotides line up with TRBD2. This CDR3 region has 14 residues. Unmatched junction bases numbered 5, after V lost 5 bases and J lost 2 bases. In germline, CDR1 is DFQATT, CDR2 SNEGSKA (reference sequence). CDR3 residues: CSAELAGPQETQYF. The CDR3 DNA sequence: TGCAGTGCTGAACTAGCGGGACCTCAAGAGACCCAGTACTTC.

This clonotype has more than one count but fewer than ten. The chain joins TRBV6-6 to TRBJ2-6; unclear D gene. With 7 bases removed from V and 1 base from J, the gap between germline ends came to 14 bases. Per the germline V gene, CDR1 is MNHNY and CDR2 is SVGAGI (reference sequence). The length of the CDR3 is 16 residues. CDR3 DNA: TGTGCCAGCATCTCCAGACAAGAATCTGGGGCCAACGTCCTGACTTTC. Translating it yields CASISRQESGANVLTF.